A selection of T cell receptor beta chains follows, all from one sample in a study of blood T cell repertoires in COVID-19. Profiling relied on immunoSEQ multiplex PCR, and the TCRdb table lists in-frame clones only, not all of them. The sample shows more than 200,000 clones, around four fifths of them seen only once. The sequenced sample was peripheral blood. Receptors originate from a woman of 80 years or more with COVID-19, enrolled during active disease. CDR3s include the opening cysteine and the closing phenylalanine or tryptophan. The D gene is left open where the match is weak. The size of a clone is reported for some rows only, either as once, few or many, or as a class for expanded clones.

size: NA
V: TRBV19
D: TRBD1
J: TRBJ1-6
CDR3: CASSSGQAQNSPLHF
DNA: TGTGCCAGTAGTAGCGGACAGGCTCAAAATTCACCCCTCCACTTT

size: few
V: TRBV7-2
D: NA
J: TRBJ1-2
CDR3: CASSGDGGGSGYTF
DNA: TGTGCCAGCAGCGGAGATGGGGGCGGAAGTGGCTACACCTTC

size: NA
V: TRBV5-1
D: NA
J: TRBJ2-7
CDR3: CASSLPSYEQYF
DNA: TGCGCCAGCAGCTTGCCATCCTACGAGCAGTACTTC

size: few
V: TRBV6-5
D: TRBD1
J: TRBJ1-3
CDR3: CASRQGAANGNTIYF
DNA: TGTGCCAGCAGACAGGGGGCAGCTAATGGAAACACCATATATTTT

size: NA
V: TRBV19
D: NA
J: TRBJ1-1
CDR3: CASIQLRTAGAEAFF
DNA: TGTGCCAGTATTCAACTTCGGACGGCGGGGGCTGAAGCTTTCTTT

size: NA
V: TRBV4-2
D: TRBD1
J: TRBJ2-7
CDR3: CASSQERDSFYEQYF
DNA: TGTGCCAGCAGCCAAGAAAGGGACAGCTTCTACGAGCAGTACTTC

size: NA
V: TRBV29-1
D: TRBD2
J: TRBJ2-2
CDR3: CSATSGGTGELFF
DNA: TGCAGCGCGACTAGCGGGGGTACCGGGGAGCTGTTTTTT

size: NA
V: TRBV15
D: NA
J: TRBJ2-7
CDR3: CATSRQGSSYEQYF
DNA: TGTGCCACCAGCAGACAGGGGAGCTCCTACGAGCAGTACTTC

size: NA
V: TRBV9
D: TRBD1
J: TRBJ1-4
CDR3: CASSVRGQGEKLFF
DNA: TGTGCCAGCAGCGTAAGGGGGCAGGGTGAAAAACTGTTTTTT

size: NA
V: TRBV11-2
D: NA
J: TRBJ2-3
CDR3: CASSLGGGATDTQYF
DNA: TGTGCCAGCAGCTTAGGAGGGGGGGCCACAGATACGCAGTATTTT

size: NA
V: TRBV2
D: NA
J: TRBJ1-5
CDR3: CASSDLGQPQHF
DNA: TGTGCCAGCAGTGACCTAGGACAGCCCCAGCATTTT

size: NA
V: TRBV10-3
D: NA
J: TRBJ2-5
CDR3: CAIKHDVRETQYF
DNA: TGTGCCATCAAACATGATGTGCGGGAGACCCAGTACTTC

size: once
V: TRBV6-1
D: NA
J: TRBJ1-2
CDR3: CASSEPGGGYGYTF
DNA: TGTGCCAGCAGTGAACCCGGGGGTGGCTATGGCTACACCTTC

size: NA
V: TRBV19
D: TRBD1
J: TRBJ1-2
CDR3: CASKGQGLIYGYTF
DNA: TGTGCCAGTAAAGGACAGGGGTTGATCTATGGCTACACCTTC

size: NA
V: TRBV20-1
D: TRBD1
J: TRBJ1-2
CDR3: CSARDSYGYTF
DNA: TGCAGTGCTCGGGACAGCTATGGCTACACCTTC

size: NA
V: TRBV7-2
D: NA
J: TRBJ1-4
CDR3: CASSSTGPNEKLFF
DNA: TGTGCCAGCAGCTCCACAGGACCTAATGAAAAACTGTTTTTT

size: NA
V: TRBV18
D: NA
J: TRBJ1-1
CDR3: CASSPKSAGESTEAFF
DNA: TGTGCCAGCTCACCGAAGTCCGCAGGGGAGAGCACTGAAGCTTTCTTT

size: NA
V: TRBV18
D: TRBD1
J: TRBJ1-2
CDR3: CASSPTAQGAYGYTF
DNA: TGTGCCAGCTCACCAACCGCACAGGGGGCATATGGCTACACCTTC

size: NA
V: TRBV5-1
D: NA
J: TRBJ1-1
CDR3: CASRTIENTEAFF
DNA: TGCGCCAGCCGAACTATAGAGAACACTGAAGCTTTCTTT

size: NA
V: TRBV3-1/TRBV3-2
D: NA
J: TRBJ2-3
CDR3: CASSDTNTQYF
DNA: TGTGCCAGCAGCGACACGAATACGCAGTATTTT

size: NA
V: TRBV19
D: TRBD2
J: TRBJ2-2
CDR3: CASRLAGDTGELFF
DNA: TGTGCCAGTAGACTAGCGGGGGATACCGGGGAGCTGTTTTTT

size: NA
V: TRBV5-6
D: TRBD1
J: TRBJ1-6
CDR3: CASSGRTGNSPLHF
DNA: TGTGCCAGCAGCGGAAGGACAGGGAATTCACCCCTCCACTTT

size: once
V: TRBV6-6
D: NA
J: TRBJ1-2
CDR3: CASSTRKEGGYTF
DNA: TGTGCCAGCAGTACTAGAAAAGAGGGAGGCTACACCTTC

size: NA
V: TRBV5-1
D: NA
J: TRBJ2-5
CDR3: CASSLAGTLGHPGETQYF
DNA: TGCGCCAGCAGCTTGGCCGGGACTCTAGGCCATCCAGGAGAGACCCAGTACTTC

size: NA
V: TRBV23-1
D: TRBD1
J: TRBJ1-1
CDR3: CASSPQSPGQPGVKTEAFF
DNA: TGCGCCAGCAGTCCACAAAGTCCGGGACAGCCGGGGGTGAAAACTGAAGCTTTCTTT

size: NA
V: TRBV7-2
D: NA
J: TRBJ1-5
CDR3: CASSLGRASSSQHF
DNA: TGTGCCAGCAGCTTAGGCAGGGCCTCCTCATCCCAGCATTTT

size: few
V: TRBV19
D: TRBD1
J: TRBJ1-2
CDR3: CASLPTGVSYGYTF
DNA: TGTGCCAGTTTGCCGACAGGGGTTTCCTATGGCTACACCTTC

size: NA
V: TRBV9
D: TRBD2
J: TRBJ2-1
CDR3: CASLPFGGIYNEQFF
DNA: TGTGCCAGCTTACCCTTCGGGGGGATATACAATGAGCAGTTCTTC

size: NA
V: TRBV29-1
D: NA
J: TRBJ2-7
CDR3: CSVSFQGHGEQYF
DNA: TGCAGCGTTTCTTTTCAGGGGCACGGCGAGCAGTACTTC

size: NA
V: TRBV2
D: TRBD1
J: TRBJ1-5
CDR3: CASSRQGPLGNQPQHF
DNA: TGTGCCAGCAGTCGACAGGGACCCTTAGGCAATCAGCCCCAGCATTTT

size: NA
V: TRBV7-2
D: TRBD1
J: TRBJ1-2
CDR3: CASSNWDRGYGYTF
DNA: TGTGCCAGCAGCAACTGGGACAGGGGCTATGGCTACACCTTC

size: NA
V: TRBV6-5
D: NA
J: TRBJ2-2
CDR3: CASSYTRNTGELFF
DNA: TGTGCCAGCAGTTACACTAGGAACACCGGGGAGCTGTTTTTT

size: few
V: TRBV27
D: NA
J: TRBJ1-2
CDR3: CASSLQGTRSNYGYTF
DNA: TGTGCCAGCAGTTTACAGGGTACGAGGTCTAACTATGGCTACACCTTC

size: NA
V: TRBV7-3
D: NA
J: TRBJ2-2
CDR3: CASSLGLVTGELFF
DNA: TGTGCCAGCAGCCTGGGACTTGTCACCGGGGAGCTGTTTTTT

size: NA
V: TRBV18
D: NA
J: TRBJ2-7
CDR3: CASSPSQGEQYF
DNA: TGTGCCAGCTCACCATCCCAGGGCGAGCAGTACTTC

size: NA
V: TRBV5-1
D: TRBD1
J: TRBJ1-3
CDR3: CASSDRATAKGNTIYF
DNA: TGCGCCAGCAGCGACAGGGCGACCGCTAAGGGAAACACCATATATTTT

size: NA
V: TRBV5-6
D: NA
J: TRBJ1-1
CDR3: CASSYLAGANTEAFF
DNA: TGTGCCAGCAGCTACCTTGCAGGGGCGAACACTGAAGCTTTCTTT

size: NA
V: TRBV10-3
D: NA
J: TRBJ1-2
CDR3: CAISEAGNYGYTF
DNA: TGTGCCATCAGTGAGGCAGGAAACTATGGCTACACCTTC

size: NA
V: TRBV6-5
D: NA
J: TRBJ1-1
CDR3: CASSRGSKNTEAFF
DNA: TGTGCCAGCAGCCGGGGGTCGAAGAACACTGAAGCTTTCTTT

size: NA
V: TRBV7-2
D: TRBD2
J: TRBJ2-5
CDR3: CASSSRWGGQETQYF
DNA: TGTGCCAGCAGCTCCCGCTGGGGGGGCCAAGAGACCCAGTACTTC

size: few
V: TRBV6-2/TRBV6-3
D: TRBD1
J: TRBJ1-5
CDR3: CASSRVLAGTGGGQPQHF
DNA: TGTGCCAGCAGCCGAGTCCTCGCCGGGACAGGGGGCGGGCAGCCCCAGCATTTT

size: NA
V: TRBV3-1/TRBV3-2
D: NA
J: TRBJ1-1
CDR3: CASSQESPWNTEAFF
DNA: TGTGCCAGCAGCCAAGAATCCCCTTGGAACACTGAAGCTTTCTTT

size: NA
V: TRBV5-1
D: NA
J: TRBJ1-1
CDR3: CASSLLGQPFNTEAFF
DNA: TGCGCCAGCAGCTTGTTAGGACAGCCCTTTAACACTGAAGCTTTCTTT

size: once
V: TRBV5-1
D: NA
J: TRBJ1-1
CDR3: CASSFDIMTEAFF
DNA: TGCGCCAGCAGCTTCGACATCATGACTGAAGCTTTCTTT

size: NA
V: TRBV28
D: TRBD1
J: TRBJ2-7
CDR3: CASSSGTGVGEQYF
DNA: TGTGCCAGCAGCTCCGGGACAGGGGTCGGCGAGCAGTACTTC

size: NA
V: TRBV5-4
D: TRBD1
J: TRBJ1-2
CDR3: CASSPRDSYGYTF
DNA: TGTGCCAGCAGCCCCCGGGACAGCTATGGCTACACCTTC

size: NA
V: TRBV19
D: TRBD1
J: TRBJ1-1
CDR3: CASSIFGQGATEAFF
DNA: TGTGCCAGTAGTATCTTCGGACAGGGGGCTACTGAAGCTTTCTTT

size: NA
V: TRBV6-5
D: NA
J: TRBJ1-3
CDR3: CASSYRPRGRGNTIYF
DNA: TGTGCCAGCAGTTACAGGCCGCGAGGGAGAGGAAACACCATATATTTT